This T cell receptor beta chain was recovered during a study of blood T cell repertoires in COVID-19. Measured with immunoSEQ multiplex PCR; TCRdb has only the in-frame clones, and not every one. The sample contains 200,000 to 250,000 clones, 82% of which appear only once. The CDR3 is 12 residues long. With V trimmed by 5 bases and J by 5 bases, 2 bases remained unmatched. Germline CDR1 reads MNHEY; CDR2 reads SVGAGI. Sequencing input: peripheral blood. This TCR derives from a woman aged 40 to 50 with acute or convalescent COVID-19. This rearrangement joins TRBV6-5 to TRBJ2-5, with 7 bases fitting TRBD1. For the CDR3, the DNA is TGTGCCAGCAGTAGGGACAGTGAGACCCAGTACTTC. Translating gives CASSRDSETQYF.